A selection of T cell receptor beta chains follows, all from one sample in a study of T cell repertoires in cytomegalovirus infection. TCRdb fed the reads into MiXCR, producing one record per CDR3 protein. There are about 740,000 distinct CDR3 sequences in the sample; less than 40% occur only once, and 2.5% to 3% lies in the top ten. Material for sequencing was PBMCs. Source of these receptors: a human donor in good health (CMV status not recorded). Some clones in this sample may be carry-over from other donors' samples. Each CDR3 is given with its conserved first and last residue. The D gene is left open where the match is weak. For some rows the clone size is stated as once, few or many, or as a class when expanded; others skip it.

TRBJ2-7,NA,few,TRBV30,CAWSPKLTGRDHEQYF,TGTGCCTGGAGCCCTAAACTCACGGGCAGGGACCACGAGCAGTACTTC
TRBJ1-1,NA,NA,TRBV6-5,CASIEGPGGGTEAFF,TGTGCCAGCATAGAGGGCCCCGGGGGCGGCACTGAAGCTTTCTTT
TRBJ1-4,NA,few,TRBV10-3,CAISEGRRATNEKLFF,TGTGCCATCAGTGAGGGAAGACGGGCAACTAATGAAAAACTGTTTTTT
TRBJ2-3,NA,few,TRBV20-1,CSAEDEVSADTQYF,TGCAGTGCAGAGGACGAAGTTTCTGCGGATACGCAGTATTTT
TRBJ2-5,NA,once,TRBV7-8,CASSPRGNQETQYF,TGTGCCAGCAGCCCTCGGGGTAACCAAGAGACCCAGTACTTC
TRBJ1-1,NA,NA,TRBV13,CASSDGPNPNTEAFF,TGTGCCAGCAGCGACGGCCCCAACCCGAACACTGAAGCTTTCTTT
TRBJ2-2,TRBD1,many,TRBV7-6,CASSPTGHYRGRSGELFF,TGTGCCAGCAGCCCCACGGGCCATTACAGGGGGCGATCCGGGGAGCTGTTTTTT
TRBJ2-7,TRBD1,NA,TRBV28,CASSSAQGSYEQYF,TGTGCCAGCAGTTCGGCACAGGGGAGCTACGAGCAGTACTTC
TRBJ2-5,TRBD1,NA,TRBV6-6,CARSEVLRGPQETQYF,TGTGCCCGCAGTGAGGTCCTCAGGGGGCCACAAGAGACCCAGTACTTC
TRBJ2-1,TRBD2,few,TRBV11-2,CASSPPGLAGGVDEQFF,TGTGCCAGCAGCCCCCCAGGGCTAGCGGGGGGCGTAGATGAGCAGTTCTTC
TRBJ2-2,TRBD2,few,TRBV7-9,CASRIGLAGTGELFF,TGTGCCAGCAGAATCGGACTAGCGGGAACCGGGGAGCTGTTTTTT
TRBJ2-1,NA,few,TRBV19,CASSGLDHINEQFF,TGTGCCAGTAGTGGACTGGACCATATCAATGAGCAGTTCTTC
TRBJ1-4,NA,NA,TRBV19,CASSIAAEKLFF,TGTGCCAGTAGTATAGCGGCGGAAAAACTGTTTTTT
TRBJ1-4,NA,NA,TRBV4-1,CDSSQVKGPNEKLFF,TGCGACAGCAGCCAGGTTAAGGGGCCTAATGAAAAACTGTTTTTT
TRBJ2-3,NA,NA,TRBV20-1,CSRGGGGTDTQYF,TGCAGCAGAGGGGGGGGGGGCACAGATACGCAGTATTTT
TRBJ2-7,NA,few,TRBV6-5,CASSYGRADYEQYF,TGTGCCAGCAGTTACGGGCGCGCGGACTACGAGCAGTACTTC
TRBJ2-1,NA,NA,TRBV20-1,CSARVMGGGRHNEQFF,TGCAGTGCTAGAGTCATGGGGGGGGGGCGGCACAATGAGCAGTTCTTC
TRBJ1-5,NA,many,TRBV7-2,CASSLWSNQPQHF,TGTGCCAGCAGCTTATGGAGCAATCAGCCCCAGCATTTT
TRBJ1-2,NA,NA,TRBV12-3/TRBV12-4,CASTLGGYYGYTF,TGTGCCAGCACCCTTGGGGGATACTATGGCTACACCTTC
TRBJ2-1,TRBD2,NA,TRBV27,CASSPTTSVNNEQFF,TGTGCCAGCAGTCCGACGACTAGCGTCAACAATGAGCAGTTCTTC
TRBJ2-1,TRBD2,NA,TRBV4-1,CASSQGLLAGLYNEQFF,TGCGCCAGCAGCCAAGGTCTCTTAGCGGGATTATACAATGAGCAGTTCTTC
TRBJ2-5,TRBD2,NA,TRBV11-3,CASSEGRGGNQETQYF,TGTGCCAGCAGCGAAGGGCGGGGGGGCAACCAAGAGACCCAGTACTTC
TRBJ2-1,TRBD1,NA,TRBV6-5,CASSYFPPGQGSNEQFF,TGTGCCAGCAGTTACTTCCCCCCGGGACAGGGGAGTAATGAGCAGTTCTTC
TRBJ2-1,NA,once,TRBV4-1,CASSPDGLGSYTEQFF,TGCGCCAGCAGCCCCGATGGGCTGGGCTCCTACACTGAGCAGTTCTTC
TRBJ2-2,NA,NA,TRBV24-1,CATSDAVSSSASGELFF,TGTGCCACCAGTGATGCAGTCTCATCGAGCGCTTCCGGGGAGCTGTTTTTT
TRBJ1-2,NA,NA,TRBV19,CASSPGDRSYGYTF,TGTGCCAGTAGTCCCGGCGACAGGAGCTATGGCTACACCTTC
TRBJ2-1,NA,once,TRBV7-3,CASSSSLRDTDRDEQFF,TGTGCCAGCAGCTCCTCCTTGCGGGACACCGATCGCGATGAGCAGTTCTTC
TRBJ1-3,TRBD1,NA,TRBV7-6,CASSSGQGRSGNTIYF,TGTGCCAGCAGTTCGGGACAGGGAAGGTCTGGAAACACCATATATTTT
TRBJ1-1,TRBD1,many,TRBV7-8,CASSLRSTGDTEAFF,TGTGCCAGCAGCTTAAGGTCGACAGGGGACACTGAAGCTTTCTTT
TRBJ2-5,NA,few,TRBV6-1,CASSRQQETQYF,TGTGCCAGCAGTAGACAGCAAGAGACCCAGTACTTC
TRBJ1-2,TRBD1,NA,TRBV6-5,CASSTGQGGNYGYTF,TGTGCCAGCAGTACCGGACAGGGCGGTAACTATGGCTACACCTTC
TRBJ2-5,NA,many,TRBV4-2,CASSLGRRNPYETQYF,TGTGCCAGCAGCCTCGGGCGGAGGAATCCTTACGAGACCCAGTACTTC
TRBJ1-5,NA,once,TRBV28,CARSRVIGGIQPQHF,TGTGCCAGAAGCCGTGTTATCGGGGGGATTCAGCCCCAGCATTTT
TRBJ2-3,NA,NA,TRBV7-2,CASSFTAGVADTQYF,TGTGCCAGCAGCTTTACGGCAGGGGTGGCAGATACGCAGTATTTT
TRBJ2-5,NA,few,TRBV20-1,CSAPEDGPQETQYF,TGCAGTGCCCCTGAGGACGGTCCACAAGAGACCCAGTACTTC
TRBJ2-5,NA,NA,TRBV11-2,CASSSAFAGTIQETQYF,TGTGCCAGCAGCTCCGCCTTTGCGGGGACGATCCAAGAGACCCAGTACTTC
TRBJ1-2,NA,NA,TRBV7-2,CASSLIYWGSNYGYTF,TGTGCCAGCAGCTTAATATATTGGGGTTCTAACTATGGCTACACCTTC
TRBJ1-1,NA,NA,TRBV7-6,CASSFWQGSPEAFF,TGTGCCAGCAGCTTCTGGCAGGGCTCACCTGAAGCTTTCTTT
TRBJ1-3,TRBD1,few,TRBV15,CATSSVPTGAGNTIYF,TGTGCCACCAGCAGCGTGCCTACAGGGGCTGGAAACACCATATATTTT
TRBJ1-4,NA,NA,TRBV28,CASSRNQGAPIF,TGTGCCAGCAGCCGGAACCAGGGAGCCCCGATCTTT
TRBJ2-1,TRBD2,many,TRBV11-2,CASSLVSGLAGGRGDEQFF,TGTGCCAGCAGCTTAGTTTCTGGACTAGCGGGAGGTCGGGGGGATGAGCAGTTCTTC
TRBJ1-2,TRBD1,few,TRBV19,CASSIRDSPQYGYTF,TGTGCCAGTAGTATCCGGGACAGTCCCCAGTATGGCTACACCTTC
TRBJ2-7,TRBD1,few,TRBV27,CASSLQTGTADPYEQYF,TGTGCCAGCAGTTTACAAACCGGGACAGCCGACCCCTACGAGCAGTACTTC
TRBJ2-6,TRBD1,NA,TRBV10-3,CAISADRATGANVLTF,TGTGCCATCAGTGCGGACAGGGCTACTGGGGCCAACGTCCTGACTTTC
TRBJ2-7,NA,NA,TRBV4-1,CASSQGVRGPGDEQYF,TGCGCCAGCAGCCAAGGCGTGAGGGGACCTGGCGACGAGCAGTACTTC